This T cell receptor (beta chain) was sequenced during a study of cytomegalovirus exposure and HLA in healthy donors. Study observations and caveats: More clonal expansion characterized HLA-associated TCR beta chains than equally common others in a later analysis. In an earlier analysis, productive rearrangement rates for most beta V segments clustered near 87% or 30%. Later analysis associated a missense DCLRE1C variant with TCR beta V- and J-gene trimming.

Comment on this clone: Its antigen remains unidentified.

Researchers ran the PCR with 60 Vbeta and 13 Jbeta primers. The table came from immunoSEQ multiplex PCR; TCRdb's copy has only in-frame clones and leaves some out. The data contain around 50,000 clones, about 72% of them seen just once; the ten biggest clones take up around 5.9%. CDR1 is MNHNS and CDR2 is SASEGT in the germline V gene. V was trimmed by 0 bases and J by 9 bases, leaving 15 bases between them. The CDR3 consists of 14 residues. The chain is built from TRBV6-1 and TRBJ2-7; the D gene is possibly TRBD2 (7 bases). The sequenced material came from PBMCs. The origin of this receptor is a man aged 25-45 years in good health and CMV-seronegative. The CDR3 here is CASSEAFGGGRQYF. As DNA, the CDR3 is TGTGCCAGCAGTGAAGCGTTTGGGGGCGGGAGGCAGTACTTC.